This T cell receptor (beta chain) is from a study of T cells in Graves' hyperthyroidism and ophthalmopathy. TCR beta CDR3 region amplification was performed from RNA transcripts. HTBI primers were the set used in a first-round RT-PCR of the TCR CDR3. TCRdb re-derived calls from the multiplex PCR reads in MiXCR, one entry per CDR3 protein. Altogether approximately 500,000 distinct CDR3 sequences are present, 46% being singletons, with the ten largest covering about 8.3%. In its sample, this clonotype was seen many times. The TCR comes from a young woman with Graves' hyperthyroidism. Sequencing input: peripheral blood or thyroid tissue (not recorded which).

CDR3 nucleotides: TGCAGTGCTAGAGATAAGGCGGAGAGCTCCTACGAGCAGTACTTC. It translates to CSARDKAESSYEQYF. The J gene is TRBJ2-7, the V gene TRBV20-1; D remains ambiguous. V was shortened by 0 bases and J by 0 bases, with 12 bases between the two germline ends. Germline CDR1 reads DFQATT; CDR2 reads SNEGSKA (reference sequence). The CDR3 is 15 residues long.